Sequencing of this TCR beta chain was carried out in a study of neoadjuvant anti-PD-1 for oral cavity cancer. Most PBMC samples had approximately 480 ng input DNA in six replicates. Produced via immunoSEQ multiplex PCR; TCRdb's table is partial and in-frame only. The sample shows 55,000 to 80,000 clones, around 80% of them seen only once. Between the trimmed V and J ends, which lost 0 bases and 5 bases, there was a span of 11 bases. The CDR3 is made up of 14 amino acids. Looked up from germline, CDR1 is SGHVS and CDR2 is FQNEAQ. The patients had HPV-negative, locally advanced oral cavity squamous cell carcinoma. Blood cells were analyzed directly, without culture or expansion.

The TCR comes from a person between 40 and 85 years old with oral cavity squamous cell carcinoma. V and J are TRBV7-8 and TRBJ2-7; D unclear. This specimen consisted of PBMCs, obtained before nivolumab (anti-PD-1) treatment. CDR3 nucleotides: TGTGCCAGCAGCTTAGCCGCCTTTGTGCACGAGCAGTACTTC. Its translation is CASSLAAFVHEQYF.